This entry describes one T cell receptor (beta chain). This sample stems from a study of shared clonotypes between healthy human individuals. The donor population consisted of healthy HIV-negative adults with no recent acute infections or vaccinations. In replicate PCRs of unsorted PBMC, around 0.3 ug DNA, 30,000 or so T cell genomes, was used. Profiled with immunoSEQ multiplex PCR; TCRdb holds only in-frame clones, not every one. Altogether about 460,000 clones are present, approximately 80% being singletons, with the ten largest covering around 11%. CDR1 is MDHEN, CDR2 SYDVKM, per germline. This CDR3 is 13 amino acids long. The V end lost 5 bases, the J end lost 3 bases, and 10 bases lay between the germline ends.

Material for sequencing was PBMCs. The receptor was derived from a middle-aged woman in good health. Some clones in this sample may be carry-over from other donors' samples. The chain has TRBV28 and TRBJ1-2; the D gene is possibly TRBD1 (6 bases). The CDR3 region has the DNA TGTGCCAGCAGTCCAGGGGTGCACTATGGCTACACCTTC. Its protein product is CASSPGVHYGYTF.